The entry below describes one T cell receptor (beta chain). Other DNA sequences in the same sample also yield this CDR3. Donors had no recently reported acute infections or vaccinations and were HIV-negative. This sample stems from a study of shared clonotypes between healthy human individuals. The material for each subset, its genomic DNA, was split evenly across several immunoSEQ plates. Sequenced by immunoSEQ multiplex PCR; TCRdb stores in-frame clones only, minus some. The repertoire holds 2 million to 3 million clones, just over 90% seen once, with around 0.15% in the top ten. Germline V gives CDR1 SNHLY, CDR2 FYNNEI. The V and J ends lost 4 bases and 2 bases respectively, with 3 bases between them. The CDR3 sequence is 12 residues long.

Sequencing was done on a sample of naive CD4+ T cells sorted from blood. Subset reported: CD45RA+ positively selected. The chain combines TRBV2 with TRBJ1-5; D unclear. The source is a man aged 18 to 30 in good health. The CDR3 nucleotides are TGTGCCAGCAGTGGACGCAATCAGCCCCAGCATTTT. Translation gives CASSGRNQPQHF.